This T cell receptor (beta chain) emerged from a study of blood T cell repertoires in COVID-19. The CDR3 extends over 15 amino acids. The germline gives CDR1 SGDLS, CDR2 YYNGEE. Trimming removed 0 bases from V and 2 bases from J, with 12 bases in between. Recovered status applied to Cohort 3 donors who had two consecutive negative PCRs. It also applied to those with clearance or with symptom resolution. TCRdb's copy holds only in-frame clones and misses some; the assay was immunoSEQ multiplex PCR. The top ten clones hold about 1.9% of a sample with roughly 260,000 clones, approximately 83% of them seen once.

The clonotype originates from a woman between 50 and 59 years old who had recovered from COVID-19. Input material: PBMCs or T cells enriched from blood (not recorded which). The rearrangement uses TRBV9 and TRBJ2-7, with D perhaps matching TRBD2 (6 bases). CDR3 residues: CASSVVPGETYEQYF. The CDR3 nucleotides are TGTGCCAGCAGCGTAGTCCCGGGAGAGACCTACGAGCAGTACTTC.